This TCR beta chain was identified during a study of shared clonotypes between healthy human individuals. Clones were read by immunoSEQ multiplex PCR, and TCRdb kept only the in-frame ones, dropping some. The data contain about 1 million clones, around three quarters of them seen just once; the ten biggest clones take up more than 0.45%. The CDR3 contains 11 residues. Germline V gene data show CDR1 as SGHVS and CDR2 as FQNEAQ. Trimming removed 3 bases at V and 8 bases at J, with 7 bases between. This receptor was obtained from a man aged 18 to 29 in good health. Some clones in this sample may be carry-over from other donors' samples. The sequenced sample was memory CD4+ T cells from PBMCs. Subset reported: CD45RA-negative fraction. V is TRBV7-8 and J is TRBJ1-1; D is unclear. CDR3 DNA sequence: TGTGCCAGCAGCTTCGAGAGAGAAGCTTTCTTT. This gives the protein CASSFEREAFF.